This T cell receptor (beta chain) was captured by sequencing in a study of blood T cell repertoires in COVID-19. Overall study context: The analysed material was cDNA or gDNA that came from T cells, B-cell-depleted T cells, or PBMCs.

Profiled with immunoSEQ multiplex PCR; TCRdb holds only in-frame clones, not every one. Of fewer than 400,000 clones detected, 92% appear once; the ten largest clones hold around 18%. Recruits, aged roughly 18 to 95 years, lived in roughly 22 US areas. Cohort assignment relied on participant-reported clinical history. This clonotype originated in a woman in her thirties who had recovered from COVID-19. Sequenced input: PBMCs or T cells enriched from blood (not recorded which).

CDR3 sequence: CASSPRQGPEGEQYF. The CDR3 DNA reads TGTGCCAGCTCACCTCGGCAGGGGCCCGAGGGCGAGCAGTACTTC. This sequence joins TRBV18 and TRBJ2-7; D may be TRBD1 (6 bases). The V end was cut by 3 bases, the J end by 6 bases, with 18 bases between. Per germline, CDR1 KGHSH and CDR2 LQKENI. The CDR3 consists of 15 residues. Looking up the rest from reference TRBV18 and TRBJ2-7 gives the full variable domain: NAGVMQNPRHLVRRRGQEARLRCSPMKGHSHVYWYRQLPEEGLKFMVYLQKENIIDESGMPKERFSAEFPKEGPSILRIQQVVRGDSAAYFCASSPRQGPEGEQYFGPGTRLTVT.